These 26 T cell receptor beta chains originate from one sample sequenced in a study of shared clonotypes between healthy human individuals. Here immunoSEQ multiplex PCR was the method, and the copy in TCRdb shows in-frame clones only, minus some. Of under 2,500,000 clones detected, around 95% appear once; the ten largest clones hold 0.13%. The sample comprised naive CD4+ T cells sorted from blood. The subset denotes: CD45RA+ positively selected. These receptors came from a man aged 18 to 30 in good health.

The rearrangement joins TRBV29-1 to TRBJ1-1; D perhaps matches TRBD1 (6 bases). The CDR3 covers 17 residues. The germline CDR1 and CDR2 sequences are SQVTM and ANQGSEA. Trimming removed 7 bases from V and 2 bases from J, with 26 bases in between. CDR3 nucleotides: TGCAGCGCCCTCGGGGGGGCGAGGGCGGCGGGTAACACTGAAGCTTTCTTT. Protein sequence: CSALGGARAAGNTEAFF.

The chain recombines TRBV23-1 with TRBJ2-7; D may be TRBD2 (6 bases). TRBV23-1 is assigned to the ORF class and has an uncertain function. The CDR3 consists of 12 residues. The CDR3 is CSRGRENYEQYF. DNA for the CDR3: TGCTCTCGGGGACGGGAGAACTACGAGCAGTACTTC.

In its sample, this clone was seen once. Other DNA sequences in the same sample also yield this CDR3. J is TRBJ2-7 and V is TRBV5-4; D remains unclear. Germline-derived CDR1 and CDR2 are SGHNT and YYREEE (reference sequence). Trimming took 1 base from V and 0 from J, leaving 5 bases between them. CDR3 length: 13 amino acids. CDR3 sequence: CASSLTASYEQYF. The CDR3 bases are TGTGCCAGCAGCTTGACGGCCTCCTACGAGCAGTACTTC.

This rearrangement joins TRBV19 to TRBJ2-2; 12 positions agree with TRBD1. The CDR3 sequence is 16 residues long. CDR1 is LNHDA and CDR2 is SQIVND in the germline V gene (reference sequence). V was pared by 5 bases and J by 4 bases, with 5 bases of the junction left unmatched. CDR3 residues: CASSPGTGGGTGELFF. The CDR3 nucleotides are TGTGCCAGTAGTCCGGGGACAGGGGGCGGCACCGGGGAGCTGTTTTTT.

The chain links TRBV20-1 to TRBJ1-1; no definite D call. The CDR3 totals 11 residues. Between the trimmed V and J ends, which lost 3 bases and 5 bases, there was a span of 7 bases. From germline, CDR1 is DFQATT and CDR2 SNEGSKA (reference sequence). The CDR3 sequence is CSARTETEAFF. For the CDR3, the DNA is TGCAGTGCTAGGACGGAAACTGAAGCTTTCTTT.

The chain is built from TRBV6-5 and TRBJ2-1; 9 nucleotides match TRBD2. Germline V gene lookup returns CDR1 MNHEY and CDR2 SVGAGI. The CDR3 has 15 amino acids. The V and J ends lost 4 bases and 3 bases, in that order; junction bases with no gene match: 4. The CDR3 nucleotides read TGTGCCAGCAGTTCTTCAGCGGGAGGCTACAATGAGCAGTTCTTC. Its protein product is CASSSSAGGYNEQFF.

The chain links TRBV5-1 to TRBJ1-1; D unresolved. The CDR3 is 13 amino acids. Germline CDR1 reads SGHRS; CDR2 reads YFSETQ. Trimming removed 0 bases at V and 11 bases at J, with 14 bases between. CDR3 loop: CASSLEGPSGAFF. The DNA of the CDR3 is TGCGCCAGCAGCTTGGAAGGGCCCAGCGGGGCTTTCTTT.

This chain joins TRBV9 and TRBJ2-5, with D possibly matching TRBD2 (6 bases). This CDR3 is built from 14 residues. Trimming removed 3 bases at V and 2 bases at J, with 11 bases between. Germline CDR1 SGDLS, CDR2 YYNGEE. This CDR3 is CASSAEGSQETQYF. The CDR3 bases are TGTGCCAGCAGCGCGGAGGGGTCACAAGAGACCCAGTACTTC.

The rearrangement joins TRBV10-1 to TRBJ2-1; 10 bases map to TRBD2. The CDR3 length is 14 residues. Germline CDR1 reads WNHNN; CDR2 reads SYGVQD (reference sequence). V lost 3 bases to trimming and J lost 7 bases; unmatched junction nucleotides: 3. CDR3 sequence: CASSDSGRWNEQFF. CDR3 bases: TGCGCCAGCAGTGATAGCGGGAGGTGGAATGAGCAGTTCTTC.

CDR3 residues: CAWSGPGRGATNEKLFF. As DNA, the CDR3 is TGTGCCTGGAGTGGACCGGGCAGGGGGGCAACTAATGAAAAACTGTTTTTT. J is TRBJ1-4 and V is TRBV30; TRBD1 aligns across 7 bases. The CDR3 spans 17 residues. J was trimmed by 0 bases and V by 1 base; bases with no gene match: 8. CDR1 and CDR2 (germline): GTSNPN, SVGIG (reference sequence).

A single count supports this clone. The chain joins TRBV7-2 to TRBJ2-5; a weak D match, TRBD2 (5 bases). In germline, CDR1 is SGHTA, CDR2 FQGNSA. V lost 0 bases to trimming and J lost 5 bases, with 10 bases between them. This CDR3 spans 14 amino acids. CDR3 sequence reads: CASSLARARETQYF. The CDR3 nucleotides are TGTGCCAGCAGCTTAGCGCGGGCTCGTGAGACCCAGTACTTC.

On this clone itself: At the DNA level, this CDR3 is encoded by other sequences in the same sample as well. The J gene is TRBJ2-7, the V gene TRBV7-9, with D unresolved. Trimming removed 1 base at V and 3 bases at J, with 7 bases between. This CDR3 region has 13 residues. CDR1 is SEHNR and CDR2 is FQNEAQ in the germline V gene (reference sequence). CDR3 loop: CASSLDSLYEQYF. CDR3 bases: TGTGCCAGCAGCTTAGACAGCCTCTACGAGCAGTACTTC.

As to this clone: Other DNA variants within this sample encode the same CDR3. The genes are TRBV5-1 and TRBJ1-2; tentatively, D is TRBD1 (5 bases). V gave up 4 bases and J gave up 8 bases, with 15 bases separating them. This CDR3 is built from 13 residues. Looked up from germline, CDR1 is SGHRS and CDR2 is YFSETQ. CDR3 bases: TGCGCCAGCAGCCCGGGACCCTCCGGGGGCTACACCTTC. This codes for CASSPGPSGGYTF.

Worth noting for this clone: The same CDR3 can be traced to other DNA sequences in this sample. J is TRBJ2-5 and V is TRBV5-4; D remains unclear. V was trimmed by 3 bases and J by 5 bases, leaving 8 bases between them. CDR1 is SGHNT and CDR2 is YYREEE in the germline V gene (reference sequence). CDR3 length: 12 amino acids. The CDR3 coding sequence is TGTGCCAGCAGCTATGGTGTGGAGACCCAGTACTTC. Translation: CASSYGVETQYF.

The rearrangement links TRBV10-3 to TRBJ2-5; 8 bases align to TRBD2. V was clipped by 0 bases and J by 5 bases; unmatched bases: 5. The CDR3 runs 15 residues. Looked up from germline, CDR1 is ENHRY and CDR2 is SYGVKD. The CDR3 spells CAISESRGGRETQYF. DNA for the CDR3: TGTGCCATCAGTGAGTCCCGGGGGGGCCGGGAGACCCAGTACTTC.

This chain connects TRBV27 to TRBJ1-2; D ambiguous. Germline V lookup: CDR1 MNHEY, CDR2 SMNVEV (reference sequence). The CDR3 covers 17 residues. Trimming left V 6 bases short and J 5 bases short, with 25 bases between. CDR3 residues: CASSPTFGSSPVYGYTF. CDR3 DNA sequence: TGTGCCAGCAGCCCCACCTTTGGAAGCAGTCCTGTTTATGGCTACACCTTC.

CDR3 region: CASSRVGTANSPLHF. CDR3 sequence (DNA): TGTGCCAGCTCACGGGTGGGGACGGCGAATTCACCCCTCCACTTT. This chain connects TRBV18 to TRBJ1-6, with D possibly TRBD1 on 5 matching bases. This CDR3 region has 15 residues. Trimming removed 4 bases at V and 7 bases at J, with 14 bases between. Looked up from germline, CDR1 is KGHSH and CDR2 is LQKENI.

This clone was picked up one time. This rearrangement joins TRBV18 to TRBJ2-1; D possibly corresponds to TRBD2 (5 bases). This CDR3 region has 16 residues. Trimming cost V 3 bases and J 6 bases, with 18 bases left between them. Per germline, CDR1 KGHSH and CDR2 LQKENI. CDR3 amino acids: CASSPPGLAEGNEQFF. The CDR3 coding sequence is TGTGCCAGCTCACCCCCTGGCCTAGCAGAGGGCAATGAGCAGTTCTTC.

The chain employs TRBV7-2 and TRBJ2-7; 7 bases are a match to TRBD2. The J segment lost 3 bases and the V segment lost 8 bases, leaving 7 bases of the junction unmatched. The CDR3 runs to 13 residues. CDR1 SGHTA and CDR2 FQGNSA come from the germline V gene. The CDR3 nucleotides are TGTGCCAGCGGGAGGGGACCGGGCTACGAGCAGTACTTC. Amino acid sequence: CASGRGPGYEQYF.

The chain has TRBV25-1 and TRBJ1-4; D not resolved. The V end was cut by 4 bases, the J end by 1 base, with 7 bases between. The CDR3 extends over 14 amino acids. CDR1 is MGHDK and CDR2 is SYGVNS in the germline V gene. This CDR3 reads CASSGGVTNEKLFF. The CDR3 region has the DNA TGTGCCAGCAGTGGCGGTGTAACTAATGAAAAACTGTTTTTT.

This clone came up once. The rearrangement links TRBV5-6 to TRBJ2-1; 11 positions agree with TRBD1. Germline CDR1 is SGHDT and CDR2 is YYEEEE. The CDR3 covers 16 residues. Losses at the gene ends were 5 bases for V and 6 bases for J; bases not matched to a gene: 10. Written as DNA, the CDR3 is TGTGCCAGCAGGCGAACCCGGGACAGGGGGGCCAATGAGCAGTTCTTC. Protein sequence: CASRRTRDRGANEQFF.

This chain joins TRBV19 and TRBJ1-2; the D gene is possibly TRBD1 (5 bases). Trimming cost V 3 bases and J 2 bases, with 13 bases left between them. The CDR3 has 15 amino acids. CDR1 and CDR2 from the germline V gene are LNHDA and SQIVND (reference sequence). CDR3 sequence: CASSIDQGSNYGYTF. The CDR3 nucleotides are TGTGCCAGTAGTATCGACCAGGGTTCCAACTATGGCTACACCTTC.

The chain joins TRBV6-5 to TRBJ2-5; tentative D call: TRBD2 (7 bases). Germline CDR1 is MNHEY and CDR2 is SVGAGI. The length of the CDR3 is 14 residues. V was shortened by 5 bases and J by 5 bases, with 15 bases between the two germline ends. The CDR3 nucleotides read TGTGCCAGCAGTCTTACGGGGGGCCGTGAGACCCAGTACTTC. Protein product: CASSLTGGRETQYF.

This rearrangement joins TRBV27 to TRBJ1-5; D remains unclear. This CDR3 is 14 amino acids long. Trimming stripped 0 bases from V and 3 bases from J, with 6 bases between. The germline gives CDR1 MNHEY, CDR2 SMNVEV (reference sequence). The CDR3 coding sequence is TGTGCCAGCAGTTTATCGTGGAACAATCAGCCCCAGCATTTT. Translating it yields CASSLSWNNQPQHF.

The chain has TRBV18 and TRBJ2-7; 9 bases line up with TRBD2. The J segment lost 2 bases and the V segment lost 1 base, leaving 9 bases of the junction unmatched. The CDR3 loop spans 17 amino acids. Looked up from germline, CDR1 is KGHSH and CDR2 is LQKENI. The DNA for the CDR3 is TGTGCCAGCTCACCACAAGTTAGTCTAGCGGGAACCTACGAGCAGTACTTC. Translating it yields CASSPQVSLAGTYEQYF.

CDR3 in DNA: TGTGCCAGCAGTTTCGGGATGGGAGGGCCTGTAGATACGCAGTATTTT. Protein sequence: CASSFGMGGPVDTQYF. The chain is built from TRBV27 and TRBJ2-3, with 7 bases fitting TRBD2. V trimming: 3 bases; J trimming: 5 bases; junction bases outside the gene matches: 11. This CDR3 region has 16 residues. CDR1 and CDR2 from the germline V gene are MNHEY and SMNVEV (reference sequence).